The source of this TCR beta chain is a study of shared clonotypes between healthy human individuals. Only CD45RO-negative cells positively selected for CCR7 counted as naive CD8 cells, so terminally differentiated effector memory CD45RA+ cells were excluded. Donors were healthy HIV-negative adults without recent acute infections or vaccinations. Comment on this clone: Additional DNA sequences in this sample encode the identical CDR3.

The assay was immunoSEQ multiplex PCR, and TCRdb's table has in-frame clones only and misses some. The data contain some 2.1 million clones, 85% to 95% of them singletons. The germline V gene has CDR1 SGDLS and CDR2 YYNGEE. V dropped 0 bases and J dropped 4 bases, with 5 bases sitting between them. This CDR3 is 12 amino acids long. This clonotype originated in a young man in good health. The V call is TRBV9, the J call TRBJ2-7; the D is unclear. What was sequenced was naive CD8+ T cells sorted from blood. In DNA form, the CDR3 reads TGTGCCAGCAGCGTAGACGGTTACGAGCAGTACTTC. Amino acids: CASSVDGYEQYF.